This record looks at one TCR beta chain sequence and its context. Single viable CD3+CD4+CD8-CD45RO+ cells were sorted as the memory CD4+ T cells. CMV serostatus came from serum IgG against pp150, pp28, p38, p52. In the original analysis: Out-of-frame sequences were removed, leaving a few million distinct TCRbeta sequences. This table comes from immunoSEQ multiplex PCR, and its TCRdb copy is limited to in-frame clones, with some not included. D and trimming come from the DNA, and the V and J calls and clone size come from that table. This sample carries about 31,000 clones, approximately 72% of them seen once, and the ten largest clones take less than 0.65%. This sample is part of a study of memory CD4+ T cells and cytomegalovirus serostatus. The sample comprised memory CD4+ T cells from blood. The TCR sequence derives from an adult in good health and CMV-seronegative. Some clones in this sample may be carry-over from other donors' samples.

The CDR3 region has the DNA TGTGCCAGCACCACCGGGTATGGCTACACCTTC. As protein: CASTTGYGYTF. The rearrangement joins TRBV28 to TRBJ1-2; D is unclear. The CDR3 is 11 residues long. Germline V CDR1 and CDR2: MDHEN, SYDVKM. V dropped 7 bases and J dropped 5 bases, with 8 bases sitting between them.